This T cell receptor beta chain came from a study of shared clonotypes between healthy human individuals. The table lists this clone with a count of one. This CDR3 has 13 amino acids. Trimming cost V 8 bases and J 5 bases, with 12 bases left between them. In germline, CDR1 is MGHDK, CDR2 SYGVNS. Profiled with immunoSEQ multiplex PCR; TCRdb holds only in-frame clones, not every one. The sample lists a few million clones; under 97% were seen once. The source of this sequence is a man younger than 35 in good health. The sequenced sample consisted of naive CD4+ T cells sorted from blood. The subset denotes: CD45RA+ positively selected. This chain joins TRBV25-1 and TRBJ2-2; D not certain. The DNA of the CDR3 is TGTGCCAGCTCACCAGGTCTAACCGGGGAGCTGTTTTTT. Translating gives CASSPGLTGELFF.